This T cell receptor (beta chain) was recorded in a study of blood T cell repertoires in COVID-19. Turning to the study itself: Specimens from acute and convalescent COVID-19 originated in the United States, Italy and Spain. The analysed material was cDNA or gDNA that came from T cells, B-cell-depleted T cells, or PBMCs.

Original handling: From reference gene primer amplification, estimates of nucleated cell counts were derived. Profiling relied on immunoSEQ multiplex PCR, and the TCRdb table lists in-frame clones only, not all of them. The V and J calls and clone size come from that table; D and trimming were worked out from the DNA. This sample yields 150,000 to 200,000 clones, of which 70% to 90% are seen a single time; about 4% belongs to the top ten. Germline CDR1 is LNHNV and CDR2 is YYDKDF (reference sequence). The CDR3 runs 14 residues. V dropped 3 bases and J dropped 6 bases, with 13 bases sitting between them.

What was sequenced was peripheral blood. The chain recombines TRBV15 with TRBJ2-3; maybe TRBD2 (6 bases). The clonotype comes from a woman aged 25 to 45 with acute or convalescent COVID-19. CDR3: CATSSFRDSDTQYF. Here the CDR3 DNA reads TGTGCCACCAGCAGCTTCCGGGACTCCGATACGCAGTATTTT.